This entry is about one TCR beta chain. Its antigen is still unknown. One junction end disagrees with the germline gene, perhaps due to a read error. The library relied on PCR. DNA from cultured CD4+ T cells underwent TCR sequencing with the Oncomine TCR Beta short-read assay at the Johns Hopkins FTIC core. The QIAamp micro DNA kit was used to extract genomic DNA from the cultured CD4+ T cells. Oncomine TCR Beta libraries from cultured CD4+ T cells were pooled with unique dual indexes and sequenced on an Illumina iSeq 100. The published analysis was carried out like this. Non-productive sequences were removed, and CDR3s that did not start with C, did not end with F or W, or were shorter than 7 amino acids were discarded. The MANAFEST web application was used to identify antigen-specific clonotypes by comparing peptide-stimulated wells against reference wells and other culture wells. Positive clones required FDR below 0.05, an odds ratio above 5, and productive frequency above 0.1% in at least two of three replicate wells. A clonotype was classed as cross-reactive if the clonotype showed significant expansion both in SARS-CoV-2 spike wells and in at least one common cold coronavirus spike condition. Levenshtein distances (stringdist) and unrooted phylogenetic trees (ape) in R version 3.6.1 were used to assess CDR3 homology. TCRdb reanalyzed the raw reads on its own, using fastp at Q25 for trimming and MiXCR for clone calling, and kept in-frame beta chains. Under each unique CDR3 protein, matching rows form one entry showing the most common genes and DNA. For this entry, the V and J calls and clone size follow TCRdb and not the study's own pipeline. The sample table lists 20,000 or so distinct CDR3 sequences, 23% of them with a count of one. 6.5% to 10% of the sample comes from the top ten.

This specimen belongs to a study of vaccination and CD4 T cells after COVID-19 (dated by TCRdb to 2022 to 2024). Broadly, across the study: Convalescent patients had a positive SARS-CoV-2 result on nasal swab PCR, and of these patients, 8 or 9 had mild disease and one had severe disease. The convalescent cohort included six males and four females, with two Hispanic individuals, seven Caucasians, two Asians and one multiracial person. Participants got two doses of the Pfizer-BioNTech BNT162b2 vaccine (n=8) or two doses of the Moderna mRNA-1273 vaccine (n=2). Post-COVID blood samples from convalescent patients were collected a median of roughly 100 days after diagnosis, with a range of roughly 30 to 161 days. The time from the second vaccine dose to post-vaccine blood sampling had a median of approximately 72 days and ranged from roughly 12 to 241 days. For stimulating the cultures, overlapping spike peptide pools were used, derived from SARS-CoV-2 as well as from the common cold coronaviruses HCoV-NL63, HCoV-OC43 and HCoV-229E. Control cultures used a CEFX viral epitope pool as positive control, an HIV-1 Nef peptide pool as negative control, or no peptide. The spike-specific CD4+ TCR repertoire was compared before and after mRNA vaccination in approximately ten COVID-19 convalescent patients and a few infection-naive healthy vaccine recipients. Paper-wide results and their limitations: Relatively few convalescent patients were included in the study, and early timepoints after natural infection were not analyzed. In convalescent patients, a median approximately 86% of post-vaccine SARS-CoV-2-reactive clones were detected only after vaccination, suggesting vaccine-specific priming. The median count of SARS-CoV-2-reactive clonotypes went up from 21 after infection to 38 after vaccination, although the change was not significant. In convalescent patients, nearly all vaccine-specific clones (304 of 307) were found to be mono-reactive for SARS-CoV-2 spike rather than cross-reactive with common cold coronaviruses.

CDR1 and CDR2 were assigned from the germline V gene (reference sequence) as SSHAT and FNYEAQ. CDR3 length: 13 amino acids, cysteine to phenylalanine. Here the CDR3 DNA is all that survives: 39 bases in frame from base 1. Reading the label with the study, this specimen's treatment or condition is: roughly 10-day PBMC culture with coronavirus spike peptide pools or control peptides (ViraFEST assay). The study used the ViraFEST assay, which expanded antigen-specific T cells with peptide pools and then identified expanded clonotypes by TCR sequencing. The convalescent patients' positive SARS-CoV-2 PCR tests fell between March and December 2020, which was before the Alpha, Beta and Delta variants emerged in the United States. Some 2 million PBMCs per well were cultured in IMDM with roughly 5% human AB serum and approximately 10 IU/ml IL-2, plus 10 ug/ml peptide pools. On days 3 and 7, half of the culture medium was replaced with fresh IL-2-containing medium. After 10 to 11 days of culture, CD4+ T cells were isolated by negative selection using the EasySep CD4+ T cell isolation kit. Ficoll-Paque Plus gradient centrifugation was used to isolate PBMCs from whole blood, and the isolated PBMCs were then either used fresh or cryopreserved at -140C. Culture conditions were generally each tested in triplicate wells.

The TCR was taken from a human donor with COVID-19. This sequence uses TRBV7-7 and TRBJ1-5, with the D gene call left open. Specimen: cultured CD4+ T cells from blood. The CDR3 here reads CASSIDLGQPQHF. The DNA is as follows: TGTGCTAGCAGCATTGATCTGGGTCAGCCCCAGCATTTT.